This TCR beta chain appears in the sequencing data of a study of post-analysis software for immune sequencing data. The overall study: Relapsing-remitting, secondary progressive and progressive-relapsing multiple sclerosis courses were included. Study results and caveats: The five TRBV segments detected at higher frequency in patients than in controls included TRBV5-6, TRBV5-1 and TRBV20-1. F measure grouped same-batch samples tightly together. Multiple sclerosis patients had significantly lower normalized Chao1 diversity than controls.

As to this clonotype: Its antigen is unknown. One end of the junction is discordant with germline, which a read error may explain.

The authors incorporated unique molecular identifiers into the TCR beta cDNA libraries. Once roughly 0.95 to 10 million T cells were used, roughly 500,000 cDNA molecules resulted. Each CDR3 protein is one row after TCRdb ran MiXCR on the PCR reads. The sample gives 750,000 to 950,000 distinct CDR3 sequences, about 57% of which show up once; roughly 4.4% is in the top ten. This CDR3 has 15 amino acids. Germline V gene data show CDR1 as SGHVS and CDR2 as FQNEAQ. This rearrangement joins TRBV7-8 to TRBJ1-4; D might be TRBD1 (5 bases). The sequence derives from a girl aged 10-17 years with multiple sclerosis. The source material was blood. In DNA, the CDR3 is TGTGTCAGCAGCGCTTCCCGTGGGGGAAGTGAAAAACTGTTTTTT. Its translation: CVSSASRGGSEKLFF.